The 18 T cell receptor beta chains listed next were all sequenced from one sample in a study of T cells in women clearing cervical HPV infection. TCRdb's table, derived via immunoSEQ multiplex PCR, lists solely in-frame clones and lacks some. The table counts roughly 49,000 clones; about 1% lies in the top ten. What was sequenced was blood buffy coat. All receptors derive from a woman between 18 and 70 years old with a cervical HPV16 infection that either progressed to CIN3+ or cleared (not recorded which).

With respect to this clone: Sequencing ends 3 residues short of the CDR3 end; the germline J gene provides the rest. The chain employs TRBV18 and TRBJ2-1, with no clear D. V lost 5 bases to trimming and J lost 7 bases, with 9 bases between them. CDR1 and CDR2 from the germline V gene are KGHSH and LQKENI. This CDR3 has 12 residues. The sequenced part of the CDR3 DNA is TGTGCCAGCTCAGCATTAGAGAATGAG. It codes for CASSALENE. The full CDR3 protein is CASSALENEQFF.

With respect to this clone: With the read ending 3 residues before the CDR3 end, the germline J gene is used to fill in that end. This chain uses TRBV5-1 with TRBJ1-2; D is ambiguous. Trimming removed 0 bases from V and 4 bases from J, with 7 bases in between. Looked up from germline, CDR1 is SGHRS and CDR2 is YFSETQ. CDR3 length: 13 amino acids. The CDR3 sequence is CASSLEAVYGYTF. Incomplete CDR3 DNA: TGCGCCAGCAGCTTGGAGGCAGTCTATGGC.

The DNA read from the CDR3 is TGCGCCAGCAGCGAACAGGGCCGGGTGGGCAATGAG. The encoded protein is CASSEQGRVGNE. The entire CDR3 protein reads CASSEQGRVGNEQFF. The chain employs TRBV5-1 and TRBJ2-1; D is possibly TRBD1 (6 bases). The sequence runs out 3 residues before the end of the CDR3; the remainder is reconstructed from the germline J gene. Trimming removed 4 bases at V and 6 bases at J, with 17 bases between. Germline V lookup: CDR1 SGHRS, CDR2 YFSETQ. CDR3 length: 15 amino acids.

For this clone: The observed sequence ends 3 residues before the CDR3 terminus, with the missing tail filled in from the germline J gene. The V and J genes are TRBV11-2 and TRBJ2-2, with 7 bases matching TRBD1. The CDR3 runs 15 residues. In germline, CDR1 is SGHAT, CDR2 FQNNGV. The DNA read from the CDR3 is TGTGCCAGCAGCCTCACACAGGGGTGGAATGAAAAG. Its translation: CASSLTQGWNEK. The entire CDR3 protein is CASSLTQGWNEKLFF.

A note on this clone: The read ends 3 residues before the CDR3 terminus; that terminus is restored from the germline J gene. The chain joins TRBV2 to TRBJ2-5, with D maybe TRBD2 (6 bases). This CDR3 has 13 residues. CDR1 is SNHLY, CDR2 FYNNEI, per germline. V was trimmed by 10 bases and J by 5 bases, leaving 17 bases between them. Incomplete CDR3 DNA: TGTGCCACCACCGGTGGGGCGGGGGAGACC. Its protein is CATTGGAGET. The full CDR3 sequence reads CATTGGAGETQYF.

A note on this clone: From the germline J gene comes the end of the CDR3, since the read stops 3 residues before it. The same CDR3 is also encoded by other DNA sequences in this sample. V usage is TRBV4-2 and J usage is TRBJ1-3, with D tentatively TRBD1 (6 bases). From germline, CDR1 is LGHNA and CDR2 YNFKEQ. The V gene lost 2 bases and the J gene lost 0 bases, with 14 bases spanning the gap. The CDR3 has 17 residues. The CDR3 spells CASSQQMWDTSGNTIYF. Partial CDR3 DNA: TGTGCCAGCAGCCAACAAATGTGGGACACCTCTGGAAACACC.

Points on this clone: The read halts 3 residues ahead of the CDR3 end, with the missing end drawn from the germline J gene. The chain recombines TRBV2 with TRBJ2-2, with 10 positions matching TRBD1. This CDR3 is 17 amino acids long. From germline, CDR1 is SNHLY and CDR2 FYNNEI. With 6 bases clipped from V and 5 bases from J, the junction kept 12 bases outside the gene matches. The chain's CDR3 is CASSTRAGTGVTGELFF. Incomplete CDR3 DNA: TGTGCCAGCAGCACAAGGGCCGGGACAGGGGTTACCGGGGAG.

Comments on this clone: The read comes to an end 3 residues before the CDR3 does, leaving the germline J gene to fill in the end. V and J are TRBV2 and TRBJ2-7; 7 bases are shared with TRBD1. Germline values: CDR1 SNHLY, CDR2 FYNNEI. This CDR3 region has 12 residues. With 4 bases clipped from V and 5 bases from J, the junction kept 2 bases outside the gene matches. CDR3 DNA (partial): TGTGCCAGCAGTGCACAGGGGCACGAG. Protein sequence: CASSAQGHE. The CDR3 in full is CASSAQGHEQYF.

Concerning this clone itself: The read terminates 3 residues ahead of where the CDR3 ends, so the germline J gene completes it. This sequence joins TRBV5-4 and TRBJ2-5; possible D gene TRBD1, 5 bases. V lost 2 bases and J lost 1, with 9 bases in between. CDR1 and CDR2 (germline): SGHNT, YYREEE (reference sequence). The CDR3 sequence is 14 residues long. The covered CDR3 bases are TGTGCCAGCAGCTTTGACAGCCCCCAAGAGACC. It specifies CASSFDSPQET. The full CDR3 reads CASSFDSPQETQYF.

Points on this clone: The read comes to an end 3 residues before the CDR3 does, leaving the germline J gene to fill in the end. The gene calls are TRBV29-1 and TRBJ2-3, with no clear D. CDR3 length equals 11 residues. The germline gives CDR1 SQVTM, CDR2 ANQGSEA. Partial CDR3 DNA: TGCAGCGTTGAGTTACAAGAGACG. The encoded protein is CSVELQET. The CDR3, in full, reads CSVELQETQYF.

As for this clone: The read falls 3 residues short of the CDR3 end, and the missing part is taken from the germline J gene. The rearrangement joins TRBV5-1 to TRBJ2-2; TRBD1 matches at 7 bases. This CDR3 spans 14 amino acids. The V segment lost 1 base and the J segment 3 bases; nucleotides outside the gene matches: 0. Germline CDR1 and CDR2: SGHRS and YFSETQ. This CDR3 reads CASSLRGHTGELFF. Partial CDR3 DNA: TGCGCCAGCAGCTTGAGGGGGCACACCGGGGAG. Using reference TRBV5-1 and TRBJ2-2 for the parts outside the CDR3, the full variable domain is KAGVTQTPRYLIKTRGQQVTLSCSPISGHRSVSWYQQTPGQGLQFLFEYFSETQRNKGNFPGRFSGRQFSNSRSEMNVSTLELGDSALYLCASSLRGHTGELFFGEGSRLTVL.

Details on this clone: The sequenced fragment ends 3 residues before the CDR3 boundary, so the rest is inferred from the germline J gene. The genes are TRBV5-1 and TRBJ1-2; 12 bases agree with TRBD1. Germline V lookup: CDR1 SGHRS, CDR2 YFSETQ. This CDR3 comprises 14 residues. This CDR3 is CASSLGTGGNDYTF. CDR3 DNA, as far as it was read: TGCGCCAGCAGCTTAGGGACAGGGGGCAACGAC. The full variable domain, rest sourced from reference TRBV5-1 and TRBJ1-2, is KAGVTQTPRYLIKTRGQQVTLSCSPISGHRSVSWYQQTPGQGLQFLFEYFSETQRNKGNFPGRFSGRQFSNSRSEMNVSTLELGDSALYLCASSLGTGGNDYTFGSGTRLTVV.

Note on this clone: With the read ending 3 residues before the CDR3 end, the germline J gene is used to fill in that end. This chain connects TRBV19 to TRBJ2-1; 11 bases line up with TRBD2. CDR1 LNHDA and CDR2 SQIVND come from the germline V gene (reference sequence). V gave up 5 bases and J gave up 4 bases; unmatched junction bases: 7. The CDR3 has 16 residues. This CDR3 is CASSPGTSGGYNEQFF. CDR3 bases read: TGTGCCAGTAGTCCAGGGACTAGCGGAGGTTACAATGAG.

Turning to this clone: Read sequence stops 3 residues before the CDR3 end, and the germline J gene provides the missing end. The chain joins TRBV6-1 to TRBJ1-2; weak D call: TRBD1 (6 bases). The V gene lost 4 bases and the J gene lost 3 bases, with 15 bases spanning the gap. This CDR3 has 15 residues. Germline V gene data show CDR1 as MNHNS and CDR2 as SASEGT. The CDR3 bases that were read are TGTGCCAGCAGTGCCTTACAGGGATCGGACTATGGC. Protein sequence: CASSALQGSDYG. The full CDR3 is CASSALQGSDYGYTF.

Regarding this clone: The CDR3 extends 3 residues past the end of the read, so its final part is completed from the germline J gene. The V and J genes are TRBV20-1 and TRBJ1-4; D is possibly TRBD1 (5 bases). The CDR3 is 14 residues long. Germline V gene sequence: CDR1 DFQATT, CDR2 SNEGSKA (reference sequence). The covered CDR3 bases are TGCAGTGCTAGAGAAGGAGGTGGGGCCAACGTA. This gives the protein CSAREGGGANV. The complete CDR3 sequence is CSAREGGGANVLFF.

In the case of this clone: The CDR3 extends 3 residues past the end of the read, so its final part is completed from the germline J gene. The gene calls are TRBV19 and TRBJ1-2, with TRBD1 matching 11 bases. The CDR3 sequence is 16 residues long. Germline-derived CDR1 and CDR2 are LNHDA and SQIVND (reference sequence). The sequenced CDR3 bases are TGTGCCAGTAGTATCAGGACAGGGGGCGGACAGGACGAC. This gives the protein CASSIRTGGGQDD. The full CDR3 protein reads CASSIRTGGGQDDYTF.

As for this clone: Coverage ceases 3 residues before the CDR3 finishes, and the germline J gene fills in the end. The chain carries TRBV5-1 and TRBJ2-2; tentative D call: TRBD1 (5 bases). The CDR3 spans 17 residues. Germline values: CDR1 SGHRS, CDR2 YFSETQ. The CDR3 is CASSSGPQTGANEKLFF. The DNA read from the CDR3 is TGCGCCAGCAGCTCCGGACCTCAAACTGGGGCTAATGAAAAG.

A remark on this clone: Coverage ceases 3 residues before the CDR3 finishes, and the germline J gene fills in the end. The chain links TRBV6-2 or TRBV6-3 to TRBJ2-2; possible D gene TRBD2, 6 bases. This CDR3 is 15 amino acids long. V was trimmed by 8 bases and J by 8 bases, leaving 21 bases between them. Germline-derived CDR1 and CDR2 are MNHEY and SVGEGT. CDR3 protein: CASQSGTSFGGELFF. CDR3 DNA, as far as it was read: TGTGCCAGCCAATCCGGGACTTCCTTCGGGGGGGAG.